The 17 T cell receptor beta chains reported below all come from one sample, sequenced in a study of CD8+ T cells in alopecia areata. In each case, RNA was isolated and then reverse transcribed into cDNA as the sequencing template. The assay was immunoSEQ multiplex PCR, and TCRdb's table has in-frame clones only and misses some. The table lists about 110,000 clones, with no singletons. The specimen was lesional skin. The receptors derive from a C3H/HeJ mouse with alopecia areata. MHC haplotype of the mouse line: H2-k.

Worth noting for this clone: Genes and germline are mouse. The read comes to an end 4 residues before the CDR3 does, leaving the germline J gene to fill in the end. The chain couples TRBV19 to TRBJ1-4; D perhaps matches TRBD1 (5 bases). Germline lookup yields CDR1 FNHDT and CDR2 SITEND (reference sequence). Trimming left V 1 base short and J 0 bases short, with 10 bases between. This CDR3 comprises 16 residues. CDR3 bases read: TGTGCCAGCAGTATACCGGACAAGATTTCCAACGAA. Translated: CASSIPDKISNE. The entire CDR3 protein reads CASSIPDKISNERLFF.

Points on this clone: Germline and genes here are mouse. CDR3 bases read: TGTGCCAGCAGTGATGCATTGGGGACTAGTCAAAAC. Protein sequence: CASSDALGTSQN. The full CDR3 sequence reads CASSDALGTSQNTLYF. V gene TRBV13-3 combines with J gene TRBJ2-4, with D possibly TRBD2 on 6 matching bases. The read terminates 4 residues ahead of where the CDR3 ends, so the germline J gene completes it. Germline V gives CDR1 NNHDY, CDR2 SYVADS. The V end was cut by 0 bases, the J end by 0 bases, with 11 bases between. This CDR3 spans 16 amino acids. The full variable domain, completed using reference TRBV13-3 and TRBJ2-4, is EAAVTQSPRSKVAVTGGKVTLSCHQTNNHDYMYWYRQDTGHGLRLIHYSYVADSTEKGDIPDGYKASRPSQENFSLILELASLSQTAVYFCASSDALGTSQNTLYFGAGTRLSVL.

This clone occurred a few times. Mouse gene names and germline throughout. The sequenced CDR3 bases are TGTGCCAGCAGTTCGCCGGGACAGGGGGACTCC. Amino acids: CASSSPGQGDS. The entire CDR3 reads CASSSPGQGDSDYTF. The chain carries TRBV19 and TRBJ1-2; 11 bases are a match to TRBD1. The read is 4 residues too short to cover the CDR3 end, so that end is filled in from the germline J gene. Germline assignment: CDR1 FNHDT and CDR2 SITEND (reference sequence). This CDR3 has 15 amino acids. Trimming removed 4 bases from V and 3 bases from J; junction bases left unmatched: 5.

A note on this clone: The genes and germline here are from mouse. The read ends 4 residues shy of where the CDR3 ends; the end is completed using the germline J gene. This rearrangement joins TRBV13-3 to TRBJ1-1, with TRBD1 matching over 7 bases. Germline lookup yields CDR1 NNHDY and CDR2 SYVADS. CDR3 length equals 15 residues. Trimming took 1 base from V and 1 from J; bases not matched to a gene: 4. CDR3 protein: CASSDMWTGNTEVFF. CDR3 DNA (partial): TGTGCCAGCAGTGATATGTGGACAGGGAACACA.

About this clone: Mouse germline and gene names are used. The read comes to an end 4 residues before the CDR3 does, leaving the germline J gene to fill in the end. V and J are TRBV13-3 and TRBJ2-3; 10 bases line up with TRBD2. The CDR3 runs to 16 residues. Looked up from germline, CDR1 is NNHDY and CDR2 is SYVADS. Losses at the gene ends were 1 base for V and 1 base for J; bases not matched to a gene: 3. The CDR3: CASSDTGTGGAETLYF. The covered CDR3 bases are TGTGCCAGCAGTGATACCGGGACTGGGGGTGCAGAA.

Points on this clone: Mouse names are used for the genes. The read stops 4 residues short of the end of the CDR3; the missing end is completed from the germline J gene. The chain is built from TRBV1 and TRBJ2-2; 7 nucleotides line up with TRBD1. From germline, CDR1 is NSQYPW and CDR2 LRSPGD (reference sequence). The CDR3 is 13 amino acids. V was clipped by 6 bases and J by 6 bases; unmatched bases: 4. Partial CDR3 DNA: TGCACCTGCAGCGGAACAGGGGCCGGG. Residues: CTCSGTGAG. The entire CDR3 sequence reads CTCSGTGAGQLYF. Based on the CDR3 plus reference TRBV1 and TRBJ2-2, the full variable domain is VTLLEQNPRWRLVPRGQAVNLRCILKNSQYPWMSWYQQDLQKQLQWLFTLRSPGDKEVKSLPGADYLATRVTDTELRLQVANMSQGRTLYCTCSGTGAGQLYFGEGSKLTVL.

This clone was counted between two and nine times. The genes are named according to mouse. The CDR3 end lies 4 residues beyond the end of the read and is filled in from the germline J gene. The chain is built from TRBV19 and TRBJ2-5, with D unclear. V gave up 8 bases and J gave up 0 bases, with 7 bases separating them. Germline V gene lookup returns CDR1 FNHDT and CDR2 SITEND (reference sequence). The length of the CDR3 is 12 residues. The CDR3 protein is CARTINQDTQYF. CDR3 DNA, as far as it was read: TGTGCCAGGACAATTAACCAAGAC.

Note on this clone: Each gene name is a mouse one. With the read ending 4 residues before the CDR3 end, the germline J gene is used to fill in that end. The V and J genes are TRBV31 and TRBJ2-7; 7 positions match TRBD2. V gave up 0 bases and J gave up 0 bases; unmatched junction bases: 8. Germline V gene data show CDR1 as GKSSPN and CDR2 as SITVG. The CDR3 consists of 16 residues. CDR3 sequence reads: CAWSLDLGVSSYEQYF. CDR3 bases read: TGTGCCTGGAGTCTAGACCTGGGGGTGAGCTCCTAT.

This clone was found a few times. These gene names are mouse names. The read is 4 residues too short to cover the CDR3 end, so that end is filled in from the germline J gene. The rearrangement joins TRBV13-1 to TRBJ1-4; TRBD1 matches at 7 bases. The CDR3 length is 17 residues. CDR1 is NSHNY, CDR2 SYGAGN, per germline. Unmatched junction bases numbered 5, after V lost 0 bases and J lost 0 bases. Incomplete CDR3 DNA: TGTGCCAGCAGTGATGCCACAGGGGACCTTTCCAACGAA. Residues: CASSDATGDLSNE. The entire CDR3 sequence reads CASSDATGDLSNERLFF.

This clone turned up a few times. The gene names here belong to mouse. The read terminates 4 residues before the CDR3 end, so the remaining end is supplied by the germline J gene. This rearrangement joins TRBV13-2 to TRBJ2-7, with 12 bases fitting TRBD2. The germline gives CDR1 NNHNN, CDR2 SYGAGS (reference sequence). The CDR3 consists of 17 residues. V trimming: 1 base; J trimming: 0 bases; junction bases outside the gene matches: 5. CDR3 DNA, as far as it was read: TGTGCCAGCGGTGATTGGACTGGGGGGGGTCACTCCTAT. It translates to CASGDWTGGGHSY. The CDR3 in its entirety is CASGDWTGGGHSYEQYF.

This clone was seen only a few times. The listed genes are named as in mouse. The read terminates 4 residues ahead of where the CDR3 ends, so the germline J gene completes it. The chain uses TRBV29 and TRBJ2-5; 8 bases align to TRBD1. The CDR3 is made up of 14 amino acids. From germline, CDR1 is MSHET and CDR2 SYDVDS. The CDR3 loop is CASSPGQGKDTQYF. The DNA read from the CDR3 is TGTGCTAGCAGCCCTGGACAGGGAAAAGAC.

This clone was recorded a few times. The genes and germline here are from mouse. The read terminates 4 residues before the CDR3 end, so the remaining end is supplied by the germline J gene. V and J are TRBV12-1 and TRBJ2-7; TRBD1 might be the D (6 bases). V lost 0 bases to trimming and J lost 0 bases, with 8 bases between them. The V gene's germline CDR1 is SGHSN and CDR2 HYEKVE. This CDR3 has 14 amino acids. CDR3 residues: CASSLADSSYEQYF. The sequenced part of the CDR3 DNA is TGTGCCAGCTCTCTCGCGGACAGCTCCTAT.

About this clone: Mouse gene names and germline throughout. The CDR3 is cut off 4 residues early in the read; its end comes from the germline J gene. The J gene is TRBJ1-1, the V gene TRBV13-3; possible D gene TRBD1, 5 bases. This CDR3 is 13 amino acids long. From germline, CDR1 is NNHDY and CDR2 SYVADS. CDR3 DNA, as far as it was read: TGTGCCAGCAGTGAAGGGGTAGACGCA. Protein sequence: CASSEGVDA. The entire CDR3 protein is CASSEGVDAEVFF.

This clone was counted many times. Gene names and germline match the mouse. The CDR3 end is not reached by the read, which stops 4 residues before it; the germline J gene fills it in. This chain uses TRBV13-3 with TRBJ1-2, with a weak D call TRBD1 (5 bases). This CDR3 spans 13 amino acids. V lost 4 bases, J lost 4 bases, and 11 bases lay in between. Germline CDR1 is NNHDY and CDR2 is SYVADS. The CDR3 loop reads CASSSGQSSDYTF. The CDR3 bases that were read are TGTGCCAGCAGTTCCGGACAATCCTCC.

This clone was observed at least ten times. Mouse gene names apply. Sequencing ends 4 residues short of the CDR3 end; the germline J gene provides the rest. The V call is TRBV13-3, the J call TRBJ2-3; TRBD2 agrees at 9 bases. Germline V CDR1 and CDR2: NNHDY, SYVADS. The CDR3 consists of 16 residues. V shed 3 bases, J shed 0 bases, and the junction held 5 bases outside the gene matches. The CDR3 DNA, read in part, is TGTGCCAGCAGTGCCCAGGGACTGGGTAGTGCAGAA. Translated, it gives CASSAQGLGSAE. The entire CDR3 protein reads CASSAQGLGSAETLYF.

This clone has just a few counts. The germline and genes are mouse ones. The sequenced fragment ends 4 residues before the CDR3 boundary, so the rest is inferred from the germline J gene. The rearrangement links TRBV13-3 to TRBJ2-5; D not resolved. The CDR3 runs 11 residues. Germline V lookup: CDR1 NNHDY, CDR2 SYVADS. Incomplete CDR3 DNA: TGTGCCAGCAGCCAGGAGGAC. It encodes CASSQED. The whole CDR3 sequence is CASSQEDTQYF.

In this sample, this clone turned up a few times. These gene names are mouse names. The CDR3 end is not reached by the read, which stops 4 residues before it; the germline J gene fills it in. This chain connects TRBV13-3 to TRBJ2-5; 9 bases map to TRBD2. CDR1 is NNHDY, CDR2 SYVADS, per germline. The CDR3 covers 15 residues. This chain's CDR3 is CASSEFRLGEDTQYF. The covered CDR3 bases are TGTGCCAGCAGTGAATTCCGACTGGGGGAAGAC.